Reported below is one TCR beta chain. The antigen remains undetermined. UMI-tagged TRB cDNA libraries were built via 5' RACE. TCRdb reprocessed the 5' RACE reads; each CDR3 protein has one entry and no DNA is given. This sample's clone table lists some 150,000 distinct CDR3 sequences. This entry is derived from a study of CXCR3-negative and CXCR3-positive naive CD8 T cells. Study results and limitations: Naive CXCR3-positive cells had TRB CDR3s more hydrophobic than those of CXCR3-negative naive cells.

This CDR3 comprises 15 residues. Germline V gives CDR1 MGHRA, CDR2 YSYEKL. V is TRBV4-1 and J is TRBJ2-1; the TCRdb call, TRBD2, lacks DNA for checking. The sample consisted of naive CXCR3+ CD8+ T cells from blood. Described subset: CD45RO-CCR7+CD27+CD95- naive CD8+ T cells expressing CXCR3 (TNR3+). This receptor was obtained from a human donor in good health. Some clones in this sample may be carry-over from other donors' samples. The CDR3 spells CASSQGASGGDEQFF.